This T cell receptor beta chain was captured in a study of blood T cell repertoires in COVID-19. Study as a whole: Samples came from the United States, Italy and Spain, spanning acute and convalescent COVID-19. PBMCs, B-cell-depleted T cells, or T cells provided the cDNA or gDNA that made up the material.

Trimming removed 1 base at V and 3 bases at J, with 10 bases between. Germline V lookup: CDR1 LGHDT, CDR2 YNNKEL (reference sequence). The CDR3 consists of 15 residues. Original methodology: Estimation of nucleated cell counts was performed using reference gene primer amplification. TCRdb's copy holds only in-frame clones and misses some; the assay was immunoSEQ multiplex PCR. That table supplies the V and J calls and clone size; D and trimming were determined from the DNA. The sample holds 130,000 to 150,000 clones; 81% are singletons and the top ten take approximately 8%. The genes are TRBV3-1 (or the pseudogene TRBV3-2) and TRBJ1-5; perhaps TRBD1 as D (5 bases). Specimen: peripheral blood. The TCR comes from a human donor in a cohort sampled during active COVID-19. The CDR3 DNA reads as TGTGCCAGCAGCCAAGGCAGGGCGAACAATCAGCCCCAGCATTTT. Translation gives CASSQGRANNQPQHF.